A single sample gave rise to the 29 T cell receptor beta chains below, sequenced in a study of T cells after yellow fever vaccination. TCRdb used MiXCR to reprocess the 5' RACE reads, holding one entry per CDR3 protein. The sample shows some 220,000 distinct CDR3 sequences, approximately 3.2% of them seen only once. Sequencing was performed on CD4+ T cells sorted from PBMCs, taken 10 days after the yellow fever booster vaccination. These receptors came from a man between 18 and 29 years old who received the YFV17D yellow fever vaccine.

This clonotype was seen at least ten times. V and J are TRBV6-2 or TRBV6-3 and TRBJ2-5; maybe TRBD2 (6 bases). This CDR3 has 13 amino acids. The V and J ends lost 4 bases and 4 bases respectively, with 10 bases between them. The germline V gene encodes CDR1 MNHEY and CDR2 SVGEGT. The DNA of the CDR3 is TGTGCCAGCAGTTCGGGACTTATAGAGACCCAGTACTTC. It specifies CASSSGLIETQYF.

This clonotype came up a few times. The V call is TRBV18, the J call TRBJ1-5, with TRBD1 matching over 9 bases. The CDR3 runs 14 residues. CDR1 and CDR2 from the germline V gene are KGHSH and LQKENI. J was trimmed by 5 bases and V by 3 bases; bases with no gene match: 2. CDR3 protein: CASSPRQGDQPQHF. In DNA form, the CDR3 reads TGTGCCAGCTCACCCCGACAGGGGGATCAGCCCCAGCATTTT.

This clonotype appeared many times. The CDR3 bases are TGCGCCAGCAGTTGGGACAGCTATAATTCACCCCTCCACTTT. It translates to CASSWDSYNSPLHF. The chain employs TRBV5-1 and TRBJ1-6, with 7 bases lining up with TRBD1. With 5 bases clipped from V and 3 bases from J, the junction kept 2 bases outside the gene matches. This CDR3 has 14 amino acids. Germline V gene data show CDR1 as SGHRS and CDR2 as YFSETQ.

This clonotype was detected ten times or more. The chain is built from TRBV6-2 or TRBV6-3 and TRBJ1-3; TRBD1 matches 7 bases. CDR3 length: 14 amino acids. CDR1 and CDR2 (germline): MNHEY, SVGEGT. V shed 7 bases, J shed 3 bases, and the junction held 6 bases outside the gene matches. The CDR3 DNA reads TGTGCCAGCAAGACAACAGGGGATGGAAACACCATATATTTT. Translation: CASKTTGDGNTIYF.

This sequence joins TRBV18 and TRBJ2-5, with D possibly being TRBD2 (6 bases). The CDR3 loop spans 13 amino acids. Per the germline V gene, CDR1 is KGHSH and CDR2 is LQKENI. Trimming cost V 6 bases and J 4 bases, with 12 bases left between them. The CDR3 DNA follows: TGTGCCAGCTCCCGGGGGTGGACAGAGACCCAGTACTTC. Amino acids: CASSRGWTETQYF.

The sample holds many counts of this clonotype. The CDR3 region has the DNA TGTGCCAGCAGCTTATTAGGAGGGGCAACTAATGAAAAACTGTTTTTT. Translated: CASSLLGGATNEKLFF. The chain has TRBV7-2 and TRBJ1-4, with D possibly TRBD1 on 5 matching bases. The V gene's germline CDR1 is SGHTA and CDR2 FQGNSA. V shed 2 bases and J shed 0 bases, with 10 bases lying between them. The length of the CDR3 is 16 residues. Filled out from reference TRBV7-2 and TRBJ1-4, the complete variable domain reads GAGVSQSPSNKVTEKGKDVELRCDPISGHTALYWYRQSLGQGLEFLIYFQGNSAPDKSGLPSDRFSAERTGGSVSTLTIQRTQQEDSAVYLCASSLLGGATNEKLFFGSGTQLSVL.

This clonotype was observed many times. Compared with germline, one end of the junction differs, possibly owing to a read error. The gene calls are TRBV6-5 and TRBJ2-1, with no clear D. This CDR3 region has 13 residues. In germline, CDR1 is MNHEY, CDR2 SVGAGI. The CDR3 DNA is TGTGCCAGCAGTTATTGGGAATACACTGAGCAGTTCTTC. It encodes CASSYWEYTEQFF.

This clonotype was counted many times. The chain combines TRBV28 with TRBJ1-2; 9 positions agree with TRBD1. This CDR3 comprises 14 residues. CDR1 is MDHEN and CDR2 is SYDVKM in the germline V gene. With V trimmed by 6 bases and J by 8 bases, 10 bases remained unmatched. The CDR3 DNA follows: TGTGCCAGCAGGTGGTCATCGGACAGGGGCGGCTACACCTTC. It is translated as CASRWSSDRGGYTF.

This clonotype was seen only a few times. The rearrangement uses TRBV18 and TRBJ1-2; 7 bases line up with TRBD1. The junction had 4 bases not matched to a gene; V was cut back by 3 bases and J by 3 bases. The germline V gene encodes CDR1 KGHSH and CDR2 LQKENI. This CDR3 spans 14 amino acids. DNA for the CDR3: TGTGCCAGCTCACCCTTCGACAGGGACTATGGCTACACCTTC. As protein: CASSPFDRDYGYTF.

This clonotype came up many times. The J gene is TRBJ1-2, the V gene TRBV4-3, with D perhaps TRBD1 (6 bases). CDR3 length equals 15 residues. V was cut by 2 bases and J by 7 bases, with 17 bases left in between. Germline CDR1 reads LGHNA; CDR2 reads YSLEER. The CDR3 sequence: CASSQRTLGGPGYTF. For the CDR3, the DNA is TGCGCCAGCAGCCAACGTACCCTTGGGGGCCCTGGCTACACCTTC.

In its sample, this clonotype was seen many times. The rearrangement links TRBV5-4 to TRBJ2-1, with D possibly TRBD2 on 7 matching bases. CDR1 is SGHNT and CDR2 is YYREEE in the germline V gene (reference sequence). Trimming left V 4 bases short and J 3 bases short, with 17 bases between. This CDR3 has 16 amino acids. The CDR3: CASSTGGGAIYNEQFF. DNA for the CDR3: TGTGCCAGCAGCACGGGCGGGGGCGCGATCTACAATGAGCAGTTCTTC.

This clonotype came up a few times. The chain is built from TRBV19 and TRBJ1-5, with a possible D match to TRBD1 (6 bases). Trimming took off 1 base at V and 10 bases at J, with 20 bases between the two ends. The length of the CDR3 is 16 residues. Looked up from germline, CDR1 is LNHDA and CDR2 is SQIVND (reference sequence). The CDR3 region is CASSIAQGQQRQPQHF. The CDR3 region has the DNA TGTGCCAGTAGTATAGCCCAAGGACAGCAACGACAACCCCAGCATTTT.

V is TRBV4-1 and J is TRBJ1-2; TRBD1 might be the D (5 bases). This CDR3 has 14 residues. The germline V and J ends were trimmed by 4 bases and 10 bases, with 19 bases remaining between them. Germline V gene lookup returns CDR1 MGHRA and CDR2 YSYEKL. The CDR3 DNA reads TGCGCCAGCAGCCTCGCCCGGGTTGGGGGGAACTACACCTTC. Its translation: CASSLARVGGNYTF.

This clonotype was counted a few times. The J gene is TRBJ2-1, the V gene TRBV6-4, with TRBD2 identical over 10 bases. The CDR3 extends over 18 amino acids. Germline V gene lookup returns CDR1 MRHNA and CDR2 SNTAGT. V lost 7 bases and J lost 1; bases outside the gene matches: 13. The CDR3 coding sequence is TGTGCCAGCACCTTACCAGCGGGGGGGAAATTATCCTACAATGAGCAGTTCTTC. As protein: CASTLPAGGKLSYNEQFF.

This clonotype was seen a handful of times. CDR3 region: CSASERNGNSPLHF. DNA of the CDR3: TGCAGTGCTAGTGAGCGCAATGGGAATTCACCCCTCCACTTT. The chain is built from TRBV20-1 and TRBJ1-6; D unresolved. The germline gives CDR1 DFQATT, CDR2 SNEGSKA (reference sequence). V was cut by 3 bases and J by 7 bases, with 13 bases left in between. The CDR3 covers 14 residues.

This clonotype was picked up many times. The chain couples TRBV5-1 to TRBJ1-5, with D maybe TRBD1 (5 bases). With 2 bases removed from V and 5 bases from J, the gap between germline ends came to 11 bases. The CDR3 sequence is 14 residues long. Germline CDR1 SGHRS, CDR2 YFSETQ. The CDR3 region is CASSFSGADQPQHF. CDR3 nucleotides: TGCGCCAGCAGCTTCAGTGGGGCAGATCAGCCCCAGCATTTT.

This clonotype was seen a handful of times. The V gene is TRBV6-5, the J gene TRBJ2-7; 10 positions agree with TRBD2. The junction had 7 bases not matched to a gene; V was cut back by 9 bases and J by 5 bases. CDR3 size: 13 residues. Germline CDR1 and CDR2: MNHEY and SVGAGI. CDR3 protein: CARSGTSEDEQYV. CDR3 nucleotides: TGTGCCAGGTCCGGGACTAGCGAAGACGAGCAGTACGTC.

The chain joins TRBV24-1 to TRBJ2-3; tentatively, D is TRBD2 (5 bases). Per the germline V gene, CDR1 is KGHDR and CDR2 is SFDVKD. The length of the CDR3 is 15 residues. Trimming took 4 bases from V and 5 from J, leaving 15 bases between them. The DNA for the CDR3 is TGTGCCACCAGTGACCCCCGAAATGGAGGAGATACGCAGTATTTT. It specifies CATSDPRNGGDTQYF.

The sample holds many counts of this clonotype. This sequence joins TRBV6-6 and TRBJ2-7; D is ambiguous. Between the trimmed V and J ends, which lost 2 bases and 3 bases, there was a span of 8 bases. CDR3 length: 13 amino acids. Germline loops: CDR1 MNHNY, CDR2 SVGAGI (reference sequence). The CDR3 DNA sequence: TGTGCCAGCAGTTACGTCTCAGGCTACGAGCAGTACTTC. Translating gives CASSYVSGYEQYF.

This clonotype has only a few counts. This chain connects TRBV4-3 to TRBJ1-2; no clear D gene. Germline assignment: CDR1 LGHNA and CDR2 YSLEER. The CDR3 sequence is 13 residues long. Trimming took off 6 bases at V and 1 base at J, with 9 bases between the two ends. The CDR3 DNA reads as TGCGCCAGCAGTAGTCTTCTTAACTATGGCTACACCTTC. Translation: CASSSLLNYGYTF.

The chain joins TRBV4-1 to TRBJ2-3; D unclear. V lost 0 bases and J lost 1, with 5 bases in between. From germline, CDR1 is MGHRA and CDR2 YSYEKL. CDR3 length equals 14 residues. CDR3 nucleotides: TGCGCCAGCAGCCAAGACGGTCGCACAGATACGCAGTATTTT. Residues: CASSQDGRTDTQYF.

This clonotype was seen more than once but under ten times. DNA for the CDR3: TGTGCCACCAGTGAAGGACAGGGTAGAACCGGGGAGCTGTTTTTT. It is translated as CATSEGQGRTGELFF. The rearrangement joins TRBV24-1 to TRBJ2-2; 8 bases are a match to TRBD1. This CDR3 is 15 amino acids long. In germline, CDR1 is KGHDR, CDR2 SFDVKD. The V and J ends lost 4 bases and 5 bases, in that order; junction bases with no gene match: 5.

This clonotype came up many times. This rearrangement joins TRBV7-2 to TRBJ1-6, with TRBD1 as a possible D gene (6 bases). V dropped 5 bases and J dropped 9 bases, with 17 bases sitting between them. Germline assignment: CDR1 SGHTA and CDR2 FQGNSA. This CDR3 has 15 residues. The CDR3 here is CASSGGASVASPLHF. The CDR3, as DNA: TGTGCCAGCAGCGGGGGCGCTTCAGTAGCTTCACCCCTCCACTTT.

This clonotype has ten or more counts. The chain couples TRBV20-1 to TRBJ2-7; 8 bases line up with TRBD1. This CDR3 is built from 12 residues. The V and J ends lost 4 bases and 9 bases, in that order; junction bases with no gene match: 8. Germline V gene sequence: CDR1 DFQATT, CDR2 SNEGSKA (reference sequence). The CDR3 DNA reads TGCAGTGCTACAGGGGGCGATACCGGGCAGTACGTC. It specifies CSATGGDTGQYV.

At least ten counts were recorded for this clonotype. V is TRBV7-9 and J is TRBJ2-7; no definite D call. The V end lost 1 base, the J end lost 1 base, and 8 bases lay between the germline ends. The V gene's germline CDR1 is SEHNR and CDR2 FQNEAQ (reference sequence). The CDR3 length is 14 residues. CDR3 region: CASSLGQLSYEQYF. DNA of the CDR3: TGTGCCAGCAGCTTAGGGCAGCTTTCCTACGAGCAGTACTTC.

The chain uses TRBV6-5 and TRBJ1-6, with a tentative D call TRBD1 (5 bases). Germline CDR1 reads MNHEY; CDR2 reads SVGAGI. The V gene lost 0 bases and the J gene lost 8 bases, with 14 bases spanning the gap. There are 16 residues in the CDR3. In DNA form, the CDR3 reads TGTGCCAGCAGTTACTCGAGGAAGGGGCATGATTCACCCCTCCACTTT. Amino acid sequence: CASSYSRKGHDSPLHF.

This clonotype appeared a few times. This chain joins TRBV27 and TRBJ2-2, with 7 positions matching TRBD1. J gave up 4 bases and V 1 base, and 3 bases lay outside the gene matches. Germline V gene sequence: CDR1 MNHEY, CDR2 SMNVEV (reference sequence). The CDR3 covers 15 residues. This CDR3 is CASSLFRDSTGELFF. The CDR3 DNA follows: TGTGCCAGCAGTTTATTCCGGGACAGCACCGGGGAGCTGTTTTTT.

The rearrangement joins TRBV29-1 to TRBJ1-2; D unresolved. The CDR3 sequence is 12 residues long. V was trimmed by 6 bases and J by 2 bases, leaving 10 bases between them. Germline V gene data show CDR1 as SQVTM and CDR2 as ANQGSEA. Written as DNA, the CDR3 is TGCAGCGTCGGTCACCGGAACTATGGCTACACCTTC. It translates to CSVGHRNYGYTF.

This clonotype was detected ten times or more. The chain uses TRBV7-9 and TRBJ1-1; no firm D call. This CDR3 is 11 amino acids long. CDR1 SEHNR and CDR2 FQNEAQ come from the germline V gene (reference sequence). Trimming took off 8 bases at V and 3 bases at J, with 7 bases between the two ends. The CDR3 here is CASGGYTEAFF. For the CDR3, the DNA is TGTGCCAGCGGAGGTTACACTGAAGCTTTCTTT.